Sequencing of this TCR beta chain was carried out in a study of cytomegalovirus exposure and HLA in healthy donors. Overall study results and limits: Approximately 18,000 TCR beta sequences were associated with HLA alleles at 0.05 false discovery rate in a later analysis.

The PCR used 60 Vbeta and 13 Jbeta primers. The method was immunoSEQ multiplex PCR; TCRdb's version includes in-frame clones alone and lacks a portion of them. The table records 90,000 to 120,000 clones, about 80% of them present only once. About this clone: Its antigen remains unidentified.

The ends were cut back, 5 bases at V and 6 bases at J, with 19 bases in the middle. This CDR3 contains 16 residues. Germline V gene lookup returns CDR1 SGHAT and CDR2 FQNNGV. The source material was PBMCs. The clonotype comes from a man under 40 in good health and CMV-seronegative. This sequence joins TRBV11-2 and TRBJ2-2; D is possibly TRBD1 (6 bases). This CDR3 reads CASSGTGKYEAGELFF. The CDR3 nucleotides read TGTGCCAGCAGCGGAACAGGGAAGTATGAGGCCGGGGAGCTGTTTTTT.